Each of the 2 T cell receptor beta chains below was sequenced from the same sample in a study of low-dose radiotherapy and immunotherapy resistance in tumors. Time point denoted: before trial treatment. Alpha- and beta-chain coverage of first-strand cDNA came from TRAV- and TRBV-specific primers. TCR amplification involved about 19 PCR cycles with a constant-region primer and V-primer adapter. TCRdb fed the reads into MiXCR, producing one record per CDR3 protein. The top ten clones hold under 1.1% of a sample with some 88,000 distinct CDR3 sequences, under 9.5% of them seen once. The sample here was PBMCs, taken before treatment. Source of these receptors: a male donor with prostate cancer.

This clonotype was seen more than once but under ten times. This rearrangement joins TRBV30 to TRBJ2-1; D remains unclear. The V gene's germline CDR1 is GTSNPN and CDR2 SVGIG (reference sequence). This CDR3 has 12 amino acids. V gave up 4 bases and J gave up 6 bases, with 10 bases separating them. CDR3 DNA: TGTGCCTGGACACTTCACGGCAATGAGCAGTTCTTC. This codes for CAWTLHGNEQFF.

This clonotype has at least ten counts. This sequence joins TRBV28 and TRBJ2-7; perhaps TRBD1 as D (6 bases). V lost 5 bases and J 1 base, leaving 12 bases between the germline ends. CDR1 and CDR2 (germline): MDHEN, SYDVKM. The CDR3 has 14 residues. CDR3 amino acids: CASSRTGSSYEQYF. The DNA of the CDR3 is TGTGCCAGCAGTCGCACAGGGAGTTCCTACGAGCAGTACTTC.